Presented here are 4 T cell receptor beta chains from one specimen sequenced in a study of shared clonotypes between healthy human individuals. TCRdb's table, derived via immunoSEQ multiplex PCR, lists solely in-frame clones and lacks some. The sample shows fewer than 500,000 clones, 75% to 80% of them seen only once. Sequences were obtained from PBMCs. These receptors all stem from a woman aged 40 to 55 in good health. Some clones in this sample may be carry-over from other donors' samples.

The genes are TRBV27 and TRBJ2-3, with 9 bases lining up with TRBD1. The CDR3 is made up of 13 amino acids. The J segment lost 3 bases and the V segment lost 7 bases, leaving 2 bases of the junction unmatched. In germline, CDR1 is MNHEY, CDR2 SMNVEV (reference sequence). The CDR3 sequence: CASKGQGTDTQYF. The CDR3 DNA is TGTGCCAGCAAGGGACAGGGTACAGATACGCAGTATTTT.

The chain uses TRBV27 and TRBJ2-7, with 10 bases matching TRBD2. CDR3 length equals 15 residues. From germline, CDR1 is MNHEY and CDR2 SMNVEV (reference sequence). The V segment lost 5 bases and the J segment 5 bases; nucleotides outside the gene matches: 9. CDR3 sequence: CASSPLAGGRHEQYF. CDR3 nucleotides: TGTGCCAGCAGTCCCTTAGCGGGAGGCCGGCACGAGCAGTACTTC.

This rearrangement joins TRBV7-9 to TRBJ1-1; D remains ambiguous. CDR3 length equals 15 residues. Trimming shortened V by 5 bases and J by 3 bases, and 16 bases separated the two germline ends. Germline lookup yields CDR1 SEHNR and CDR2 FQNEAQ (reference sequence). CDR3 in amino acids: CASSDLRWADTEAFF. Here the CDR3 DNA reads TGTGCCAGCAGCGACCTGCGGTGGGCGGACACTGAAGCTTTCTTT.

V and J are TRBV5-6 and TRBJ2-3; 8 nucleotides align to TRBD1. This CDR3 has 16 amino acids. Germline CDR1 and CDR2: SGHDT and YYEEEE. Losses at the gene ends were 4 bases for V and 6 bases for J; bases not matched to a gene: 13. Here the CDR3 DNA reads TGTGCCAGCAGCAAGTTAGCGGACAGGGAGACCGATACGCAGTATTTT. It translates to CASSKLADRETDTQYF.